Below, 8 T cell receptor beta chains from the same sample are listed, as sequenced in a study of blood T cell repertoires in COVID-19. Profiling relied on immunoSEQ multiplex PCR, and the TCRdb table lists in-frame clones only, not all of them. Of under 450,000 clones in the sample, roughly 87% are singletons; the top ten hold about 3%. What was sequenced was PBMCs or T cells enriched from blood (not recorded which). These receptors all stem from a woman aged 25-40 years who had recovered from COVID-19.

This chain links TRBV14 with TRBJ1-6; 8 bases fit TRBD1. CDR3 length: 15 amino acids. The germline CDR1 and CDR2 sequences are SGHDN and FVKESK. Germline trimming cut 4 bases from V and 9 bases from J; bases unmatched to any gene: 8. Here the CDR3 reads CASSRRGQVGSPLHF. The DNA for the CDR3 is TGTGCCAGCAGCCGGAGGGGACAGGTGGGTTCACCCCTCCACTTT.

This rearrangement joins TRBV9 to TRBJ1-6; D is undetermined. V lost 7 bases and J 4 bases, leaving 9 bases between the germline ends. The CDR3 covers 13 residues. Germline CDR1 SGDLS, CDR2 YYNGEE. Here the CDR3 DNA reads TGTGCCAGCCAGGCAGCTTATAATTCACCCCTCCACTTT. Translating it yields CASQAAYNSPLHF. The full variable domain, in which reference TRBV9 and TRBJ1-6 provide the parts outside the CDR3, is DSGVTQTPKHLITATGQRVTLRCSPRSGDLSVYWYQQSLDQGLQFLIQYYNGEERAKGNILERFSAQQFPDLHSELNLSSLELGDSALYFCASQAAYNSPLHFGNGTRLTVT.

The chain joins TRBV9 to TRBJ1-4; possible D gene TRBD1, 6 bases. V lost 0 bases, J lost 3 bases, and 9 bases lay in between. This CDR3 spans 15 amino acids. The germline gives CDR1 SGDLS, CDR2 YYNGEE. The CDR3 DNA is TGTGCCAGCAGCGTAGCAGGGGTGGCTAATGAAAAACTGTTTTTT. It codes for CASSVAGVANEKLFF.

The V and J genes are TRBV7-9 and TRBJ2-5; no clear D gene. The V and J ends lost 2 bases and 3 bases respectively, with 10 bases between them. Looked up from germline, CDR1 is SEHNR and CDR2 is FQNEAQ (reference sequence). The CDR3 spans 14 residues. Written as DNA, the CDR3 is TGTGCCAGCAGCTTAAAGACTTCGGAAGAGACCCAGTACTTC. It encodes CASSLKTSEETQYF.

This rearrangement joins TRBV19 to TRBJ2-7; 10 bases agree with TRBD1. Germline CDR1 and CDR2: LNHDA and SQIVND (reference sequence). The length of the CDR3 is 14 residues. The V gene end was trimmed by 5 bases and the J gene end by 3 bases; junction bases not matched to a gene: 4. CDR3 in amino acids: CASSPGTGVYEQYF. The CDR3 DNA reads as TGTGCCAGTAGTCCGGGGACAGGGGTCTACGAGCAGTACTTC.

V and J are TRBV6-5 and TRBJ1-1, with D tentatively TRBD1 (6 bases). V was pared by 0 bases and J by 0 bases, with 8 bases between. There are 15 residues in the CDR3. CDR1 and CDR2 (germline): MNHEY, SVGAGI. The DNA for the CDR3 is TGTGCCAGCAGTTACTCGGGACACATGAACACTGAAGCTTTCTTT. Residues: CASSYSGHMNTEAFF.

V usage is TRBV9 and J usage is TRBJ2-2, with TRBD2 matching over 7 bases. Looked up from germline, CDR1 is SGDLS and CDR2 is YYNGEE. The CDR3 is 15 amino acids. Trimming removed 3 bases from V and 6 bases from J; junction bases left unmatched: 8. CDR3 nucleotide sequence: TGTGCCAGCAGCGGAGTACTAGCGATCCCCGGGGAGCTGTTTTTT. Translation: CASSGVLAIPGELFF.

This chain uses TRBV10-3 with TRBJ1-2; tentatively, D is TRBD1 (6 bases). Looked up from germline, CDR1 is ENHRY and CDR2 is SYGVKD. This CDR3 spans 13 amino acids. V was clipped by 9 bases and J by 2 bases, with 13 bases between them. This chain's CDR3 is CAIRPGENYGYTF. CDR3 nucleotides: TGTGCCATTCGCCCAGGGGAAAACTATGGCTACACCTTC.